A selection of T cell receptor beta chains follows, all from one sample in a study of control samples from healthy donors and cancer patients. Assay used: immunoSEQ multiplex PCR; TCRdb lists only in-frame clones, some missing. The data contain approximately 180,000 clones, roughly 94% of them singletons. Sequenced material: blood. The receptors stem from a woman between 18 and 30 years old in good health. CDR3s include the opening cysteine and the closing phenylalanine or tryptophan. Fields, in order: D gene, J gene, clone size, V gene, CDR3 DNA, CDR3 protein. D genes are given only for firm matches. Part of the rows lack a size; the others show once, few, many or a class for expanded clones.

D: TRBD2
J: TRBJ2-7
size: .
V: TRBV27
DNA: TGTGCCAGCAGCAACGGACTAGCGGGAACCTACGAGCAGTACTTC
CDR3: CASSNGLAGTYEQYF

D: TRBD2
J: TRBJ2-2
size: .
V: TRBV2
DNA: TGTGCCAGCACCGCAAGCGGGACCTACACCGGGGAGCTGTTTTTT
CDR3: CASTASGTYTGELFF

D: .
J: TRBJ1-5
size: .
V: TRBV12-5
DNA: TGTGCTAGTGGGGACGGGGCCCGCAATCAGCCCCAGCATTTT
CDR3: CASGDGARNQPQHF

D: TRBD2
J: TRBJ2-1
size: .
V: TRBV11-2
DNA: TGTGCCAGCAGCTCCCCCGGTTCTAGCGGGAGGTCGGCTGAGCAGTTCTTC
CDR3: CASSSPGSSGRSAEQFF

D: .
J: TRBJ2-1
size: .
V: TRBV2
DNA: TGTGCCAGCAGTGATCGGCAGGGGCGAATGACTGAGCAGTTCTTC
CDR3: CASSDRQGRMTEQFF

D: .
J: TRBJ2-7
size: .
V: TRBV7-9
DNA: TGTGCCAGCAGCTTAGCACCCGGGGAGCAGTACTTC
CDR3: CASSLAPGEQYF

D: TRBD1
J: TRBJ2-1
size: .
V: TRBV6-5
DNA: TGTGCCAGCAGTTACACTAACAGGGGCCATGAGCAGTTCTTC
CDR3: CASSYTNRGHEQFF

D: TRBD1
J: TRBJ2-1
size: .
V: TRBV10-1
DNA: TGCGCCAGCAGTGAACCTGGACAGGGAATCAATGAGCAGTTCTTC
CDR3: CASSEPGQGINEQFF

D: .
J: TRBJ1-6
size: .
V: TRBV28
DNA: TGTGCCAGCAGCCCGACCCGCCGTGCCCTCCACTTT
CDR3: CASSPTRRALHF

D: TRBD1
J: TRBJ1-2
size: .
V: TRBV19
DNA: TGTGCCAGTAGTAAGGACAGGGGCTCTGGCTACACCTTC
CDR3: CASSKDRGSGYTF

D: .
J: TRBJ1-4
size: .
V: TRBV7-9
DNA: TGTGCCAGCAGCTTAGGGACCCACAGGGATGAAAAACTGTTTTTT
CDR3: CASSLGTHRDEKLFF

D: .
J: TRBJ2-7
size: .
V: TRBV19
DNA: TGTGCCAGTAGTGCCACCGGATCCTACGAGCAGTACTTC
CDR3: CASSATGSYEQYF

D: .
J: TRBJ2-3
size: .
V: TRBV6-2/TRBV6-3
DNA: TGTGCCAGCAGTTCCAGACTGAATACGCAGTATTTT
CDR3: CASSSRLNTQYF

D: .
J: TRBJ1-3
size: few
V: TRBV11-3
DNA: TGTGCCAGCTCGATGGGCTCTGGAAACACCATATATTTT
CDR3: CASSMGSGNTIYF

D: .
J: TRBJ1-4
size: .
V: TRBV28
DNA: TGTGCCAGCAGACATCGACTCACGACTAATGAAAAACTGTTTTTT
CDR3: CASRHRLTTNEKLFF

D: TRBD2
J: TRBJ2-4
size: .
V: TRBV2
DNA: TGTGCCACCCAACCGGGGGGGCAAAGCAAAAACATTCAGTACTTC
CDR3: CATQPGGQSKNIQYF

D: TRBD1
J: TRBJ1-2
size: .
V: TRBV11-2
DNA: TGTGCCAGCAGCTTAGAAGGGGGCGGTGGGGGCTACACCTTC
CDR3: CASSLEGGGGGYTF

D: .
J: TRBJ2-1
size: once
V: TRBV7-9
DNA: TGTGCCAGCAGCTTACCGGGGATCTCCTACAATGAGCAGTTCTTC
CDR3: CASSLPGISYNEQFF

D: .
J: TRBJ2-1
size: .
V: TRBV29-1
DNA: TGCAGCGTTGATCGACAGATCTCCTACAATGAGCAGTTCTTC
CDR3: CSVDRQISYNEQFF

D: TRBD1
J: TRBJ2-7
size: .
V: TRBV11-2
DNA: TGTGCCAGCAGCTCCTGGGGACAGGACTACGAGCAGTACTTC
CDR3: CASSSWGQDYEQYF

D: .
J: TRBJ2-3
size: .
V: TRBV9
DNA: TGTGCCAGCAGCGTCGACGGCCTCGGGGCAGATACGCAGTATTTT
CDR3: CASSVDGLGADTQYF

D: TRBD2
J: TRBJ2-3
size: .
V: TRBV5-1
DNA: TGCGCCAGCAGCAAGGGACTAGCGGGAGTAGCTACAGATACGCAGTATTTT
CDR3: CASSKGLAGVATDTQYF

D: .
J: TRBJ1-2
size: once
V: TRBV6-5
DNA: TGTGCCAGCAGCCGAGGACAGCTAAACTATGGCTACACCTTC
CDR3: CASSRGQLNYGYTF

D: .
J: TRBJ2-1
size: few
V: TRBV2
DNA: TGTGCCAGCAGTGAAAGGGGACAAATCTCCAATGAGCAGTTCTTC
CDR3: CASSERGQISNEQFF

D: .
J: TRBJ1-3
size: .
V: TRBV5-1
DNA: TGCGCCAGCAGCTTGGAGGCAGGGTCAGGTGGAAACACCATATATTTT
CDR3: CASSLEAGSGGNTIYF

D: TRBD2
J: TRBJ2-1
size: .
V: TRBV14
DNA: TGTGCCAGCAGCCAGGACTTTATAGCGGGGGTAGCGTACAATGAGCAGTTCTTC
CDR3: CASSQDFIAGVAYNEQFF

D: .
J: TRBJ1-1
size: .
V: TRBV3-1/TRBV3-2
DNA: TGTGCCAGCAGCCCCCGTGTCGGGGGTTTAATCACTGAAGCTTTCTTT
CDR3: CASSPRVGGLITEAFF

D: .
J: TRBJ2-2
size: .
V: TRBV3-1/TRBV3-2
DNA: TGTGCCAGCAGCCAAGGAAAACAGGCCCCCTACGACACCGGGGAGCTGTTTTTT
CDR3: CASSQGKQAPYDTGELFF

D: .
J: TRBJ1-3
size: .
V: TRBV7-2
DNA: TGTGCCAGCAGCTTAAGGGGCGCTGGAAACACCATATATTTT
CDR3: CASSLRGAGNTIYF

D: .
J: TRBJ2-3
size: .
V: TRBV27
DNA: TGTGCCAGCAGTTTAGGCTGGAGATATACAGATACGCAGTATTTT
CDR3: CASSLGWRYTDTQYF

D: .
J: TRBJ1-5
size: .
V: TRBV10-3
DNA: TGTGCCACCCAACAGGTCGCTAGCAATCAGCCCCAGCATTTT
CDR3: CATQQVASNQPQHF